This T cell receptor beta chain was observed in a study of identical twins. Study observations and caveats: Compared with unrelated sharing, twin-shared out-of-frame alpha sequences had more low-probability sequences. Conclusions rested on cross-sectional statistics rather than following the same donors.

With regard to this clonotype: What it recognizes is unknown.

Template switching, a step in the protocol, added a universal primer site, and cDNA carried unique molecular identifiers. TCRdb reprocessed the 5' RACE reads via MiXCR and lists one record per CDR3 protein. The sample lists around 1.7 million distinct CDR3 sequences, less than 35% occurring once. Sequences were obtained from cord blood. The sequence was obtained from a newborn girl in good health.

CDR3 protein: CASSQDLGDEQFF. In nucleotides, the CDR3 is TGTGCCAGCAGCCAAGATTTAGGGGATGAGCAGTTCTTC. The chain is built from TRBV4-2 and TRBJ2-1, with D perhaps TRBD1 (5 bases). V lost 0 bases to trimming and J lost 8 bases, with 8 bases between them. The germline gives CDR1 LGHNA, CDR2 YNFKEQ. CDR3 length: 13 residues.